The rows below give T cell receptor beta chains drawn from one sample of a study of regulatory T cells in long-lasting Graves disease. From the multiplex PCR reads, TCRdb called clonotypes with MiXCR, one entry per CDR3 protein. The data show some 280,000 distinct CDR3 sequences, 22% seen once. The material sequenced was peripheral blood mononuclear cells (PBMCs), taken when the disease was refractory, from a patient treated with antithyroid drugs. These receptors all stem from a female donor with Graves disease. Both conserved end residues are part of each CDR3. Each record gives: D gene, V gene, clone size, J gene, CDR3 length, CDR3 DNA, CDR3 protein. A D gene is named only where the DNA matches it firmly. Clone size is given for some rows only: seen once, a few or many times, or a class if the clone is expanded.

d_gene: TRBD1; v_gene: TRBV5-1; abundance: few; j_gene: TRBJ2-7; len: 17; CDR3nt: TGCGCCAGCAGCGCCTCCGGGACAGGGTTTCTTAAGGACGAGCAGTACTTC; CDR3aa: CASSASGTGFLKDEQYF
d_gene: .; v_gene: TRBV15; abundance: few; j_gene: TRBJ1-5; len: 15; CDR3nt: TGTGCCACCCGCCTAGGGGGGAATAGCAATCAGCCCCAGCATTTT; CDR3aa: CATRLGGNSNQPQHF
d_gene: .; v_gene: TRBV20-1; abundance: few; j_gene: TRBJ2-7; len: 14; CDR3nt: TGCAGTGCTAAGAACGACTGGCTACACTACGAGCAGTACTTC; CDR3aa: CSAKNDWLHYEQYF
d_gene: .; v_gene: TRBV28; abundance: many; j_gene: TRBJ2-5; len: 14; CDR3nt: TGTGCCAGCAGTTCGACGAATCGCAGGGAGACCCAGTACTTC; CDR3aa: CASSSTNRRETQYF
d_gene: .; v_gene: TRBV7-2; abundance: .; j_gene: TRBJ1-2; len: 15; CDR3nt: TGTGCCAGCAGCTCAAGTAGACAGTCAAACTATGGCTACACCTTC; CDR3aa: CASSSSRQSNYGYTF
d_gene: .; v_gene: TRBV10-1; abundance: .; j_gene: TRBJ1-5; len: 17; CDR3nt: TGCGCCAGCAGTGAGTGGGTGGGGGACGGGCATAATCAGCCCCAGCATTTT; CDR3aa: CASSEWVGDGHNQPQHF
d_gene: .; v_gene: TRBV28; abundance: few; j_gene: TRBJ2-7; len: 14; CDR3nt: TGTGCCAGCAGTACACTCGACAGAGCCTACGAGCAGTACTTC; CDR3aa: CASSTLDRAYEQYF
d_gene: .; v_gene: TRBV7-2; abundance: few; j_gene: TRBJ1-2; len: 13; CDR3nt: TGTGCCAGCAGCTTGTACCGAGAGTATGGCTACACCTTC; CDR3aa: CASSLYREYGYTF
d_gene: .; v_gene: TRBV20-1; abundance: .; j_gene: TRBJ1-2; len: 13; CDR3nt: TGCAGTGCGTATCCGGGGCTGGGTCTTGGCTACACCTTC; CDR3aa: CSAYPGLGLGYTF
d_gene: .; v_gene: TRBV6-1; abundance: many; j_gene: TRBJ1-6; len: 14; CDR3nt: TGTGCCAGCAGTGGGGCCTCCCCGAATTCACCCCTCCACTTT; CDR3aa: CASSGASPNSPLHF
d_gene: TRBD1; v_gene: TRBV2; abundance: many; j_gene: TRBJ2-7; len: 13; CDR3nt: TGTGCCAGCAGTAAGGACAGGGACTACGAGCAGTACTTC; CDR3aa: CASSKDRDYEQYF
d_gene: .; v_gene: TRBV11-2; abundance: many; j_gene: TRBJ1-4; len: 14; CDR3nt: TGTGCCAGCAGCCCCCTGCAGGGCCTTGGAAAACTGTTTTTT; CDR3aa: CASSPLQGLGKLFF
d_gene: TRBD1; v_gene: TRBV20-1; abundance: .; j_gene: TRBJ1-4; len: 13; CDR3nt: TGCAGTGCTTATACAGGGGGGGATGAAAAACTGTTTTTT; CDR3aa: CSAYTGGDEKLFF
d_gene: TRBD1; v_gene: TRBV7-2; abundance: .; j_gene: TRBJ2-7; len: 17; CDR3nt: TGTGCCAGCAGCCAGAGATCTGGGGGGACAGGAATTTACGAGCAGTACTTC; CDR3aa: CASSQRSGGTGIYEQYF
d_gene: .; v_gene: TRBV5-1; abundance: .; j_gene: TRBJ1-5; len: 15; CDR3nt: TGCGCCAGCAGCTTGTTCGGGGGGGACAATCAGCCCCAGCATTTT; CDR3aa: CASSLFGGDNQPQHF
d_gene: TRBD1; v_gene: TRBV6-2/TRBV6-3; abundance: few; j_gene: TRBJ2-2; len: 16; CDR3nt: TGTGCCAGCAGTTACTCCAGGACAGGGAACACCGGGGAGCTGTTTTTT; CDR3aa: CASSYSRTGNTGELFF
d_gene: TRBD2; v_gene: TRBV29-1; abundance: few; j_gene: TRBJ2-3; len: 19; CDR3nt: TGCAGCGTTGCTCGCGACCCCTCCGACTGGGCGGGAGGTCCAGATACGCAGTATTTT; CDR3aa: CSVARDPSDWAGGPDTQYF
d_gene: .; v_gene: TRBV28; abundance: .; j_gene: TRBJ2-2; len: 12; CDR3nt: TGTGCCAGCAGTAACAGGCCCGGGGAGCTGTTTTTT; CDR3aa: CASSNRPGELFF
d_gene: TRBD1; v_gene: TRBV27; abundance: .; j_gene: TRBJ1-1; len: 14; CDR3nt: TGTGCCAGCACCTCAGGGGGTTTGAACACTGAAGCTTTCTTT; CDR3aa: CASTSGGLNTEAFF
d_gene: .; v_gene: TRBV2; abundance: many; j_gene: TRBJ2-5; len: 14; CDR3nt: TGTGCCAGCAGAGCTAGGGGGTCGCAAGAGACCCAGTACTTC; CDR3aa: CASRARGSQETQYF